This T cell receptor beta chain derives from a study of shared clonotypes between healthy human individuals. Recent vaccinations or acute infections were absent in the healthy HIV-negative adult donors. Each unsorted sample relied on 70 million to 90 million PBMCs as its source of genomic DNA. The V and J ends lost 2 bases and 0 bases respectively, with 5 bases between them. The CDR3 is 14 residues long. The germline V gene encodes CDR1 KGHSH and CDR2 LQKENI. Ten immunoSEQ deep assay plates were used by the authors to sequence unsorted PBMC DNA. Method: immunoSEQ multiplex PCR; TCRdb's copy keeps in-frame clones and lacks some. The sample holds around 500,000 clones, 70% to 80% seen once.

Sequences were obtained from PBMCs. The TCR comes from a woman aged 40 to 49 in good health. Some clones in this sample may be carry-over from other donors' samples. The chain links TRBV18 to TRBJ2-1; D gene uncertain. The CDR3 coding sequence is TGTGCCAGCTCACCAAGTAGCTCCTACAATGAGCAGTTCTTC. The encoded protein is CASSPSSSYNEQFF.